The present T cell receptor (beta chain) was sequenced within a study of CD8+CD57+ T cells in acquired aplastic anemia. Study-wide context: The average for DNA from sorted CD4+ and CD8+ cells was roughly 3 ug.

Individuals selected for sequencing had exhibited CD8+CD57+ cell expansion on flow cytometry. Patients, without exception, had severe acquired aplastic anemia. The TCR beta profiling, which covered VDJ combination and CDR3 sequence, was carried out using genomic DNA as the template. Using its own MiXCR run on the reads, TCRdb lists one record per CDR3 protein. The sample yields around 500,000 distinct CDR3 sequences, under 40% seen once. The CDR3 length is 12 residues. J was trimmed by 8 bases and V by 6 bases; bases with no gene match: 8. CDR1 and CDR2 from the germline V gene are SQVTM and ANQGSEA. This TCR was recovered from a human donor with aplastic anemia. The gene calls are TRBV29-1 and TRBJ1-1; 8 bases match TRBD1. Sequencing used sorted CD4+, CD8+, or CD8+CD57+ T cells (not recorded which) from PBMCs. CDR3 protein: CSVKIRDREAFF. Here the CDR3 DNA reads TGCAGCGTCAAGATACGGGACAGGGAAGCTTTCTTT.